This TCR beta chain originates from a study of PD-1 blockade in classical Hodgkin lymphoma. This CDR3 contains 14 residues. From germline, CDR1 is ENHRY and CDR2 SYGVKD. V lost 2 bases to trimming and J lost 5 bases, with 12 bases between them. In its sample, this clone was seen once. Each patient relapsed following autologous stem cell transplantation, and prior brentuximab vedotin exposure differed. The method was immunoSEQ multiplex PCR; TCRdb's version includes in-frame clones alone and lacks a portion of them. This table has 53,000 or so clones, about 85% appearing once. The receptor comes from a human donor with classical Hodgkin lymphoma. V and J are TRBV10-3 and TRBJ1-2, with no clear D. The sample consisted of peripheral blood mononuclear cells (PBMCs), taken at baseline. CDR3 DNA sequence: TGTGCCATCAGTGAGATTGGCAGTCAATATGGCTACACCTTC. Translation: CAISEIGSQYGYTF.